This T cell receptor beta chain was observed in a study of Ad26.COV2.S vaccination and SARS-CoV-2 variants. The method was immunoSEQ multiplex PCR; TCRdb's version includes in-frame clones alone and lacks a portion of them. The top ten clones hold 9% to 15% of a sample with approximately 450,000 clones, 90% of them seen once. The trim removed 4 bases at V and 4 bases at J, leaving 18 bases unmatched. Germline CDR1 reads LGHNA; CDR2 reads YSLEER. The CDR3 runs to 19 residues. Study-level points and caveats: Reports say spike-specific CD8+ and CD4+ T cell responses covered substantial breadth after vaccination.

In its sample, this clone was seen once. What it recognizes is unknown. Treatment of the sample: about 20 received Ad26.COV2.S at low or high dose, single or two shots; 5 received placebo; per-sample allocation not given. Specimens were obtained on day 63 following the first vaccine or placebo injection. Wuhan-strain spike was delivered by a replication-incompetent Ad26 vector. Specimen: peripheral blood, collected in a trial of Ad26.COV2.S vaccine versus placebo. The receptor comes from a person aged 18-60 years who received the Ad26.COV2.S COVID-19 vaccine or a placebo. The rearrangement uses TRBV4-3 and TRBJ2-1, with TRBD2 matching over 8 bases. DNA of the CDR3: TGCGCCAGCAGCCGCGAAGAGGGGACTAGTATTCCCGCGTACAATGAGCAGTTCTTC. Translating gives CASSREEGTSIPAYNEQFF.